This TCR beta chain is from a study of shared clonotypes between healthy human individuals. As for the study in general: Researchers assigned three CD4 naive, three CD4 memory, two CD8 naive and one CD8 memory plate to each donor.

Regarding the study as a whole: Clonotypes not shared had lower generation probabilities than those common to all four donors.

The V gene's germline CDR1 is SGDLS and CDR2 YYNGEE. The V end lost 0 bases, the J end lost 0 bases, and 5 bases lay between the germline ends. The CDR3 runs 14 residues. Donors were Caucasian adults residing in Nashville, Tennessee, USA. This clone turned up a few times. Its antigen is as yet unknown. The same CDR3 arises from other DNA sequences in this sample as well. The assay used deep level. TCRdb's table, derived via immunoSEQ multiplex PCR, lists solely in-frame clones and lacks some. Of more than 2 million clones in the sample, roughly 96% were seen once. The rearrangement joins TRBV9 to TRBJ2-3; D perhaps matches TRBD1 (5 bases). This receptor was taken from a man between 18 and 35 years old in good health. Sequences were obtained from naive CD4+ T cells sorted from blood. The subset: CD45RA+ positively selected. CDR3 protein: CASSVGGSTDTQYF. DNA of the CDR3: TGTGCCAGCAGCGTAGGGGGCAGCACAGATACGCAGTATTTT.